The 8 T cell receptor beta chains below all came from one sample that was sequenced in a study of blood T cell repertoires in COVID-19. The method was immunoSEQ multiplex PCR; TCRdb's version includes in-frame clones alone and lacks a portion of them. The repertoire has under 250,000 clones, 70% to 90% of them found once; the top ten carry 11%. Sequenced input: peripheral blood. The receptors derive from a man in his fifties with COVID-19, enrolled during active disease.

Comments on this clone: This CDR3 is also generated by other DNA sequences in the sample. This rearrangement joins TRBV7-8 to TRBJ2-5; 12 positions match TRBD2. The CDR3 sequence is 16 residues long. Per the germline V gene, CDR1 is SGHVS and CDR2 is FQNEAQ. V dropped 4 bases and J dropped 5; count of bases not matched to a gene: 8. The CDR3 coding sequence is TGTGCCAGCAGCTCTCAGACTAGCGGGGGATGGGAGACCCAGTACTTC. Amino acid sequence: CASSSQTSGGWETQYF.

The chain links TRBV11-3 to TRBJ2-1, with D possibly being TRBD2 (7 bases). CDR1 and CDR2 from the germline V gene are SGHNT and YENEEA. This CDR3 has 15 residues. Deletions cut 1 base from V and 9 bases from J, with 16 bases between. CDR3 loop: CASSLGGREGGEQFF. The CDR3 coding sequence is TGTGCCAGCAGCTTAGGCGGGAGAGAAGGGGGTGAGCAGTTCTTC.

This clone was detected a few times. This chain joins TRBV5-1 and TRBJ1-1, with a weak D call TRBD1 (5 bases). This CDR3 is 13 amino acids long. The germline V and J ends were trimmed by 4 bases and 5 bases, with 12 bases remaining between them. Germline V gives CDR1 SGHRS, CDR2 YFSETQ. The CDR3: CASSQGVETEAFF. The CDR3 DNA sequence: TGCGCCAGCAGCCAGGGTGTGGAGACTGAAGCTTTCTTT.

The V call is TRBV3-1 (or the pseudogene TRBV3-2), the J call TRBJ1-5; unclear D gene. Germline V CDR1 and CDR2: LGHDT, YNNKEL (reference sequence). V was cut by 1 base and J by 4 bases, with 5 bases left in between. The CDR3 is made up of 13 amino acids. CDR3 protein: CASSQGRNQPQHF. CDR3 nucleotide sequence: TGTGCCAGCAGCCAAGGCCGGAATCAGCCCCAGCATTTT.

The chain links TRBV5-5 to TRBJ1-5, with 8 nucleotides matching TRBD1. The CDR3 runs to 15 residues. V lost 4 bases and J lost 3; bases outside the gene matches: 6. Looked up from germline, CDR1 is SGHKS and CDR2 is YYEKEE (reference sequence). The CDR3 DNA reads TGTGCCAGCAGCCGGGGGACAGGCAACAATCAGCCCCAGCATTTT. Encoded protein: CASSRGTGNNQPQHF.

The V and J genes are TRBV6-2 or TRBV6-3 and TRBJ2-1; 9 bases fit TRBD1. The length of the CDR3 is 15 residues. Looked up from germline, CDR1 is MNHEY and CDR2 is SVGEGT. V was pared by 6 bases and J by 1 base, with 4 bases of the junction left unmatched. Written as DNA, the CDR3 is TGTGCCAGCAGCGGACAGGGGTTGTCCTACAATGAGCAGTTCTTC. Translation gives CASSGQGLSYNEQFF.

V is TRBV12-3 or TRBV12-4 and J is TRBJ1-1; 11 bases agree with TRBD1. This CDR3 region has 13 residues. J lost 6 bases, V lost 5 bases, and 2 bases had no gene match. CDR3 in DNA: TGTGCCAGCAGTCGGGGACAGGGGGCTGAAGCTTTCTTT. Residues: CASSRGQGAEAFF.

The CDR3 sequence: CASSQGDRSTGELFF. In DNA form, the CDR3 reads TGTGCCAGCAGCCAAGGGGACAGGAGCACCGGGGAGCTGTTTTTT. This chain joins TRBV4-2 and TRBJ2-2; 8 nucleotides line up with TRBD1. In germline, CDR1 is LGHNA, CDR2 YNFKEQ. The CDR3 is made up of 15 amino acids. V was clipped by 1 base and J by 4 bases; unmatched bases: 2.